This TCR beta chain is drawn from a study of T cells after yellow fever vaccination. Trimming cost V 5 bases and J 2 bases; bases outside gene matches: 11. The CDR3 runs to 17 residues. The germline V gene has CDR1 MNHNY and CDR2 SVGAGI (reference sequence). This clonotype turned up a few times. Its antigen is currently unknown. A universal primer site and UMIs were added as TCR cDNA was made by 5'RACE template switching. TCRdb passed the 5' RACE reads through MiXCR, listing each CDR3 protein once. The profile covers about 340,000 distinct CDR3 sequences, with around 12% appearing a single time and 2.5% to 4% taken by the ten largest. Study-wide results and limits: In FACS-sorted repertoires, abundant clonotypes from the bulk population could appear as contaminants. A minor fraction of clonotypes spanned both CD4 and CD8 compartments. Booster sampling recovered most clones from primary vaccination (96% CD4, approximately 90% CD8).

V is TRBV6-6 and J is TRBJ2-3, with 9 bases aligning to TRBD1. This clonotype was obtained from a man aged 18 to 30 who received the YFV17D yellow fever vaccine. The input for sequencing was CD4+ T cells sorted from PBMCs, taken 15 days after the yellow fever booster vaccination. CDR3 in amino acids: CASSPQPGQGYTDTQYF. The CDR3 region has the DNA TGTGCCAGCAGTCCTCAGCCGGGACAGGGTTACACAGATACGCAGTATTTT.